The clone carrying this T cell receptor beta chain was counted ten times or more. Antigen specificity is unknown. Unique molecular identifiers were carried by the TCR beta cDNA libraries. TCRdb reprocessed the PCR reads with MiXCR, giving one entry per CDR3 protein. The sample yields about 200,000 distinct CDR3 sequences, over 25% seen once. This record belongs to a study of post-analysis software for immune sequencing data. Trimming removed 5 bases at V and 3 bases at J, with 13 bases between. The CDR3 runs 14 residues. The germline V gene has CDR1 MNHEY and CDR2 SMNVEV (reference sequence). Study results and limitations: Comparison of patients with controls showed roughly five TRBV segments more frequent in patients, TRBV5-6, TRBV5-1 and TRBV20-1 among them.

The clonotype originates from a girl aged 2-17 years with multiple sclerosis. Sequenced input: blood. This chain joins TRBV27 and TRBJ2-5; D gene ambiguous. The CDR3 reads CASSVDPFEETQYF. CDR3 DNA: TGTGCCAGCAGTGTGGACCCCTTCGAAGAGACCCAGTACTTC.